There are many counts of the clone carrying this TCR beta chain. Primers used in a second PCR of about 6 to 11 cycles were a sample-barcoded 5' primer and a J-beta primer mix. TCRdb recomputed calls from the 5' RACE reads with MiXCR, one row per CDR3 protein. The sample includes roughly 1,500,000 distinct CDR3 sequences, 35% to 45% of them seen just once. The sample comes from a study of blood T cells in healthy people across ages. The CDR3 extends over 13 amino acids. Germline CDR1 and CDR2: ENHRY and SYGVKD. The V gene end was trimmed by 10 bases and the J gene end by 9 bases; junction bases not matched to a gene: 12.

The chain employs TRBV10-3 and TRBJ2-4; the match to TRBD2 covers 7 bases. The sample consisted of blood. The clonotype was recovered from a woman aged 18-29 years in good health. The CDR3 DNA reads as TGTGCCACGACCGGCGGGAGTACCAGCATTCAGTACTTC. Translating it yields CATTGGSTSIQYF.